Below, 2 T cell receptor beta chains from the same sample are listed, as sequenced in a study of response to subunit inactivated influenza vaccine. TCRdb re-called the RT-PCR reads through MiXCR, storing one row per CDR3 protein. Here the sample spans over 150,000 distinct CDR3 sequences, roughly a tenth being singletons. The sample in question was CD8+ T cells sorted from PBMCs, obtained less than 25 months after vaccination. Source of these receptors: a man aged 50-75 years who received an inactivated influenza vaccine.

This chain connects TRBV4-2 to TRBJ2-2; D ambiguous. The V end lost 1 base, the J end lost 4 bases, and 7 bases lay between the germline ends. Germline assignment: CDR1 LGHNA and CDR2 YNFKEQ. This CDR3 has 14 residues. CDR3 sequence (DNA): TGTGCCAGCAGCCAAGCCAGTATCACCGGGGAGCTGTTTTTT. This translates into CASSQASITGELFF.

This clonotype was observed a handful of times. The chain links TRBV2 to TRBJ2-2; the D gene is possibly TRBD2 (5 bases). CDR3 length equals 16 residues. Germline loops: CDR1 SNHLY, CDR2 FYNNEI. The V and J ends lost 1 base and 2 bases respectively, with 11 bases between them. The CDR3 DNA reads as TGTGCCAGCAGTGAAGGGGAGTGGCTAAACACCGGGGAGCTGTTTTTT. Translation: CASSEGEWLNTGELFF.